In this sample, the clone carrying this T cell receptor beta chain turned up a few times. Its cognate antigen is unknown. This entry comes from a study of T-cell memory formation after mild COVID-19. Study conclusions and caveats: Later expanders leaned toward CD4+, whereas clones contracting from day 15 to 85 were balanced CD4/CD8. Of the contracting clones, CD4+ ones lay mainly in CM and EM, and CD8+ ones in EMRA.

TCRdb processed the 5' RACE reads anew with MiXCR; each CDR3 protein has one entry. The table shows 400,000 or so distinct CDR3 sequences, with 20% occurring only once. V lost 0 bases, J lost 4 bases, and 7 bases stayed unmatched. CDR3 size: 17 residues. The germline V gene encodes CDR1 LNHNV and CDR2 YYDKDF (reference sequence). This clonotype was obtained from an adult woman who had mild COVID-19 (a few samples of this study predate the infection). Cell type and time point are not known. The chain has TRBV15 and TRBJ2-5, with 11 bases fitting TRBD2. Sequencing input: PBMCs or a T cell subset sorted from them (not recorded which). CDR3 region: CATSRDGGLAVAETQYF. DNA of the CDR3: TGTGCCACCAGCAGAGATGGGGGACTAGCGGTAGCAGAGACCCAGTACTTC.